The clone carrying this T cell receptor beta chain appeared a few times. The antigen remains undetermined. The sample is drawn from a study of liver allograft versus peripheral blood T cells. Looking at the study overall: The study compared liver allograft T cell receptor repertoires against peripheral blood repertoires of liver transplant recipients. Study results and caveats: Intragraft liver T cell receptor repertoires reportedly differed from peripheral blood repertoires.

Trimming cost V 7 bases and J 8 bases, with 17 bases left between them. The CDR3 runs to 13 residues. Via MiXCR, TCRdb re-called the reads, giving one row per CDR3 protein. The sample holds 15,000 or so distinct CDR3 sequences, over 25% seen once. The clonotype comes from a human patient who had a liver transplant. Some T cells here may be from the graft donor. The gene calls are TRBV12-3 or TRBV12-4 and TRBJ2-5; D call uncertain. For the CDR3, the DNA is TGTGCCAGCACCAACGGGCCCCTCGGTACCCAGTACTTC. This codes for CASTNGPLGTQYF.